A selection of T cell receptor beta chains follows, all from one sample in a study of shared clonotypes between healthy human individuals. Some clones are missing from TCRdb's copy, which holds only in-frame ones; the method was immunoSEQ multiplex PCR. The sample consists of roughly 2 million clones, roughly 95% of them appearing once. Sample: naive CD8+ T cells sorted from blood. The receptors come from a man between 18 and 35 years old in good health. Each CDR3 is given with its conserved first and last residue. A D gene is named only where the DNA matches it firmly. Size is omitted from some rows. Given values are once, few, many or a class for expanded clones.

j_call: TRBJ1-5; v_call: TRBV27; clone_size: .; d_call: .; cdr3_nt: TGTGCCAGCAGTTTATCCGCAGGGGAGAAGGGTCAGCCCCAGCATTTT; cdr3_aa: CASSLSAGEKGQPQHF
j_call: TRBJ2-7; v_call: TRBV9; clone_size: .; d_call: TRBD1; cdr3_nt: TGTGCCAGCAGCATGGAAGACAGGGTCTGGGACGAGCAGTACTTC; cdr3_aa: CASSMEDRVWDEQYF
j_call: TRBJ2-1; v_call: TRBV5-6; clone_size: .; d_call: .; cdr3_nt: TGTGCCAGCAGCTTTGAGGATTATGAGCAGTTCTTC; cdr3_aa: CASSFEDYEQFF
j_call: TRBJ2-7; v_call: TRBV6-5; clone_size: once; d_call: .; cdr3_nt: TGTGCCAGCAGTTATTCACAGGGCTACGAGCAGTACTTC; cdr3_aa: CASSYSQGYEQYF
j_call: TRBJ2-7; v_call: TRBV18; clone_size: few; d_call: .; cdr3_nt: TGTGCCAGCTCACCACGAGCAGTGAAGGTAACCTCCTACGAGCAGTACTTC; cdr3_aa: CASSPRAVKVTSYEQYF
j_call: TRBJ2-1; v_call: TRBV5-1; clone_size: .; d_call: .; cdr3_nt: TGCGCCAGCAGCTTGGGGTATGGACCCTACAATGAGCAGTTCTTC; cdr3_aa: CASSLGYGPYNEQFF
j_call: TRBJ2-7; v_call: TRBV5-1; clone_size: .; d_call: .; cdr3_nt: TGCGCCAGCAGCCAAATAGGTGGCTTTGGGTACGAGCAGTACTTC; cdr3_aa: CASSQIGGFGYEQYF
j_call: TRBJ1-1; v_call: TRBV6-1; clone_size: once; d_call: .; cdr3_nt: TGTGCCAGCAGTGAGGGTAGCGGGACTGAAGCTTTCTTT; cdr3_aa: CASSEGSGTEAFF
j_call: TRBJ2-5; v_call: TRBV15; clone_size: .; d_call: TRBD2; cdr3_nt: TGTGCCACCAGCAGAGTGCTAGCGGTCCAAGAGACCCAGTACTTC; cdr3_aa: CATSRVLAVQETQYF
j_call: TRBJ1-6; v_call: TRBV10-3; clone_size: .; d_call: .; cdr3_nt: TGTGCCATCTCGGACACCCTTTATAATTCACCCCTCCACTTT; cdr3_aa: CAISDTLYNSPLHF
j_call: TRBJ1-5; v_call: TRBV30; clone_size: .; d_call: .; cdr3_nt: TGTGCCTGGAGTGTACTGTCAGGGGGCAATCAGCCCCAGCATTTT; cdr3_aa: CAWSVLSGGNQPQHF
j_call: TRBJ2-3; v_call: TRBV11-3; clone_size: once; d_call: .; cdr3_nt: TGTGCCAGCAAACGGCCCTCGCAAGGTACGCAGTATTTT; cdr3_aa: CASKRPSQGTQYF
j_call: TRBJ1-2; v_call: TRBV7-2; clone_size: .; d_call: TRBD1; cdr3_nt: TGTGCCAGCAGCTTAGATGCGAGACAGGGGTCCTATGGCTACACCTTC; cdr3_aa: CASSLDARQGSYGYTF
j_call: TRBJ2-1; v_call: TRBV6-4; clone_size: .; d_call: TRBD2; cdr3_nt: TGTGCCAGCAGTGACATATTAGCGGGAGTAGATGAGCAGTTCTTC; cdr3_aa: CASSDILAGVDEQFF
j_call: TRBJ2-3; v_call: TRBV5-1; clone_size: .; d_call: TRBD2; cdr3_nt: TGCGCCAGCAGCTTGACTAGCGGGGATATAGAGACGCAGTATTTT; cdr3_aa: CASSLTSGDIETQYF
j_call: TRBJ1-1; v_call: TRBV4-3; clone_size: .; d_call: .; cdr3_nt: TGCGCCAGCAGCCAAGATGTCGAAGAATCGGGAGCTTTCTTT; cdr3_aa: CASSQDVEESGAFF
j_call: TRBJ2-2; v_call: TRBV10-3; clone_size: .; d_call: TRBD2; cdr3_nt: TGTGCCATCAGTGAGTCAACTAGCGGGAGGGCCGGGGAGCTGTTTTTT; cdr3_aa: CAISESTSGRAGELFF
j_call: TRBJ1-1; v_call: TRBV5-4; clone_size: .; d_call: .; cdr3_nt: TGTGCCAGCAGTCCTTGGGGATTCAACACTGAAGCTTTCTTT; cdr3_aa: CASSPWGFNTEAFF
j_call: TRBJ2-7; v_call: TRBV9; clone_size: .; d_call: TRBD1; cdr3_nt: TGTGCCAGCAGCCCCCGGGACAGACCCTACGAGCAGTACTTC; cdr3_aa: CASSPRDRPYEQYF
j_call: TRBJ2-5; v_call: TRBV2; clone_size: .; d_call: .; cdr3_nt: TGTGCCAGGGACCTGGTAGAAGGTTCGGAGACCCAGTACTTC; cdr3_aa: CARDLVEGSETQYF
j_call: TRBJ2-7; v_call: TRBV9; clone_size: once; d_call: TRBD1; cdr3_nt: TGTGCCAGCAGCGGAGGGACAGAGAGCTCCTACGAGCAGTACTTC; cdr3_aa: CASSGGTESSYEQYF
j_call: TRBJ1-5; v_call: TRBV6-1; clone_size: once; d_call: .; cdr3_nt: TGTGCCAGCAGTGAAGATCCTTATAGCAATCAGCCCCAGCATTTT; cdr3_aa: CASSEDPYSNQPQHF
j_call: TRBJ2-7; v_call: TRBV5-1; clone_size: .; d_call: .; cdr3_nt: TGCGCCAGCCGACATGATATCGGAACCTCCTACGAGCAGTACTTC; cdr3_aa: CASRHDIGTSYEQYF
j_call: TRBJ2-1; v_call: TRBV4-3; clone_size: .; d_call: .; cdr3_nt: TGCGCCAGCAGCCGATCCGGGACTGCCGACAATGAGCAGTTCTTC; cdr3_aa: CASSRSGTADNEQFF
j_call: TRBJ1-6; v_call: TRBV15; clone_size: .; d_call: TRBD1; cdr3_nt: TGTGCCACCAGCAGAGGCCCTACAGGGGGCACCTATAATTCACCCCTCCACTTT; cdr3_aa: CATSRGPTGGTYNSPLHF
j_call: TRBJ1-1; v_call: TRBV9; clone_size: .; d_call: .; cdr3_nt: TGTGCCAGCAGCCCGGGTTATGCGAACACTGAAGCTTTCTTT; cdr3_aa: CASSPGYANTEAFF
j_call: TRBJ2-2; v_call: TRBV7-9; clone_size: .; d_call: .; cdr3_nt: TGTGCCAGCAGCCACGCAGGCGGGGAGCTGTTTTTT; cdr3_aa: CASSHAGGELFF
j_call: TRBJ2-1; v_call: TRBV7-2; clone_size: .; d_call: TRBD2; cdr3_nt: TGTGCCAGCAGCTTCCTAGCGGGGGGACCCAATGAGCAGTTCTTC; cdr3_aa: CASSFLAGGPNEQFF
j_call: TRBJ2-3; v_call: TRBV21-1; clone_size: once; d_call: .; cdr3_nt: TGTGCCAGCAGCAAACCGGATGAGGAGGGGGCCTGCACAGATACGCAGTATTTT; cdr3_aa: CASSKPDEEGACTDTQYF
j_call: TRBJ2-5; v_call: TRBV7-9; clone_size: .; d_call: .; cdr3_nt: TGTGCCAGCGAAAGCCCCCGTGGGGAGACCCAGTACTTC; cdr3_aa: CASESPRGETQYF
j_call: TRBJ1-1; v_call: TRBV19; clone_size: .; d_call: .; cdr3_nt: TGTGCCAGTGTTCTGAAGGGGGAGAACACTGAAGCTTTCTTT; cdr3_aa: CASVLKGENTEAFF
j_call: TRBJ2-7; v_call: TRBV15; clone_size: .; d_call: TRBD1; cdr3_nt: TGTGCCACCAGCCCGACAGGGGACAATACCCCTACCTACGAGCAGTACTTC; cdr3_aa: CATSPTGDNTPTYEQYF
j_call: TRBJ2-7; v_call: TRBV5-4; clone_size: .; d_call: TRBD1; cdr3_nt: TGTGCCACCAGAGAGGGGGCAGGGGTATACGAGCAGTACTTC; cdr3_aa: CATREGAGVYEQYF
j_call: TRBJ2-7; v_call: TRBV7-2; clone_size: .; d_call: .; cdr3_nt: TGTGCCAGCAGCCCGGGACGGAGCTCCTACGAGCAGTACTTC; cdr3_aa: CASSPGRSSYEQYF
j_call: TRBJ2-5; v_call: TRBV7-2; clone_size: .; d_call: .; cdr3_nt: TGTGCCAGCAGCTTAAAGGGGCAAGAGACCCAGTACTTC; cdr3_aa: CASSLKGQETQYF
j_call: TRBJ1-1; v_call: TRBV7-9; clone_size: .; d_call: .; cdr3_nt: TGTGCCAGCAGCGAGGGACTGTTAGAAGCTTTCTTT; cdr3_aa: CASSEGLLEAFF
j_call: TRBJ2-7; v_call: TRBV10-2; clone_size: .; d_call: TRBD1; cdr3_nt: TGCGCCAGCAGCCGAGAGAGGGGGCATAGTCCCTACGAGCAGTACTTC; cdr3_aa: CASSRERGHSPYEQYF
j_call: TRBJ2-3; v_call: TRBV6-6; clone_size: .; d_call: .; cdr3_nt: TGTGCCAGCAGTTACGCCGGGGGAACAGATACGCAGTATTTT; cdr3_aa: CASSYAGGTDTQYF
j_call: TRBJ2-3; v_call: TRBV7-6; clone_size: .; d_call: TRBD1; cdr3_nt: TGTGCCAGCAGCCTAAGACAGGGTACCACAGATACGCAGTATTTT; cdr3_aa: CASSLRQGTTDTQYF
j_call: TRBJ2-7; v_call: TRBV2; clone_size: .; d_call: TRBD1; cdr3_nt: TGTGCCAGCAGTCGAGGGACAGACTCCTACGAGCAGTACTTC; cdr3_aa: CASSRGTDSYEQYF
j_call: TRBJ2-5; v_call: TRBV10-3; clone_size: .; d_call: .; cdr3_nt: TGTGCCATCAGTGAGACCGGAGGAGAGACCCAGTACTTC; cdr3_aa: CAISETGGETQYF
j_call: TRBJ2-1; v_call: TRBV29-1; clone_size: .; d_call: TRBD2; cdr3_nt: TGCAGCGTCCGCGGCGGGAGATACAATGAGCAGTTCTTC; cdr3_aa: CSVRGGRYNEQFF
j_call: TRBJ2-1; v_call: TRBV6-1; clone_size: .; d_call: TRBD2; cdr3_nt: TGTGCCAGCAGTGATGTATTTGGGACTAGCGGGAGGAATGAGCAGTTCTTC; cdr3_aa: CASSDVFGTSGRNEQFF
j_call: TRBJ2-5; v_call: TRBV5-6; clone_size: .; d_call: TRBD2; cdr3_nt: TGTGCCAGCAGCGGCACTAGCGACCAAGAGACCCAGTACTTC; cdr3_aa: CASSGTSDQETQYF
j_call: TRBJ2-7; v_call: TRBV10-2; clone_size: .; d_call: TRBD1; cdr3_nt: TGCGCCAGCTGCCGGGACAGGGCCTACGAGCAGTACTTC; cdr3_aa: CASCRDRAYEQYF